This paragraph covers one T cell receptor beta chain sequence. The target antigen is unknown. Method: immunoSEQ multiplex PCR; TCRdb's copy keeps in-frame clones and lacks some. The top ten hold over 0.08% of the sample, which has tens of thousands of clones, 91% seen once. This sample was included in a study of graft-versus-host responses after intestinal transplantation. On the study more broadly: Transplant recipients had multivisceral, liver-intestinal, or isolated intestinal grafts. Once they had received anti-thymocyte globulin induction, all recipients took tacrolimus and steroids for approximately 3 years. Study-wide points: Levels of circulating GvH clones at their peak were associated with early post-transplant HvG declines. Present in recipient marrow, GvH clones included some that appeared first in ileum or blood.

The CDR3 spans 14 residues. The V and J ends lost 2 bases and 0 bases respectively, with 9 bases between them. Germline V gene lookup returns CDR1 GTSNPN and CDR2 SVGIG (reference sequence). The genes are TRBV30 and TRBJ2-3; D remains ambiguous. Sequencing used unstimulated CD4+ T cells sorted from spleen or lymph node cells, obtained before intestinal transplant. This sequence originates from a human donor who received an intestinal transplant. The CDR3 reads CAWSLSVSTDTQYF. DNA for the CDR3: TGTGCCTGGAGTTTGAGCGTAAGCACAGATACGCAGTATTTT.